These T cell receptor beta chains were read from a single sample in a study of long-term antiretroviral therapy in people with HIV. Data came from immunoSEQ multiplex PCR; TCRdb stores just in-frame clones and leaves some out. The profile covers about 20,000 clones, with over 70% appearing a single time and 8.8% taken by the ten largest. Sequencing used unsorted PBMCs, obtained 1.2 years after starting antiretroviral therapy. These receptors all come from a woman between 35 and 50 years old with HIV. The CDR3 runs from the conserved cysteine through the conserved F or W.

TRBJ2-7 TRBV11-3 CASSRGGAPVMEQYF
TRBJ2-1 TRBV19 CASSVAAYNEQFF
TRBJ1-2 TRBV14 CASSARQVGYTF
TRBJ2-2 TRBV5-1 CASSLGSGSGELFF
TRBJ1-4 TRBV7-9 CASSLNGGLRTNEKLFF
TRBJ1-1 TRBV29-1 CSVEEQANTEAFF
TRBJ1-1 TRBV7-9 CASSFGALNTEAFF
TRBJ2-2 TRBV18 CASSPRQGNTGELFF
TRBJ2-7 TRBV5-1 CASSSPPGQLYEQYF
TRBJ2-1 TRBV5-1 CASRIDGSSYNEQFF
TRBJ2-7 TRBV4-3 CASSQDLSTSGSYEQYF
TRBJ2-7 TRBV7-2 CASSLGPAYYEQYF
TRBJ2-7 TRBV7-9 CASSLSRGLDEQYF
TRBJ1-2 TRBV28 CASSFSGQYGYTF
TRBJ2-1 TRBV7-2 CASSPTLARNEQFF
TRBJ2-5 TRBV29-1 CSVEENETQYF
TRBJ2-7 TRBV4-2 CASSIGDGLTYEQYF
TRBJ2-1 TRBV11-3 CASSLDGLSYNEQFF
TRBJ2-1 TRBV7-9 CASSLGAGGPGEQFF